This T cell receptor (beta chain) stems from a study of CD8+ T cells in alopecia areata (dated by TCRdb to the late 2010s). About the study as a whole: The treated patients took part in an open-label pilot trial in which moderate-to-severe alopecia areata was treated with oral tofacitinib at 5 to 10 mg twice daily. For the treated patients, the SALT score, which quantifies what percentage of scalp surface area is affected, served as the measure of disease severity. Scalp tissue and sorted CD4+ and CD8+ peripheral blood T cells from patchy and totalis/universalis alopecia areata patients and from healthy controls were covered by human TCRbeta sequencing. immunoSEQ multiplex PCR using 35 Vbeta forward primers and 13 Jbeta reverse primers was used to amplify TCRbeta CDR3 regions. RNA came from the PAXgene miRNA kit for fixed scalp, the miRNeasy kit for PBMCs, and the RNeasy kit for mouse skin. Tofacitinib was administered for 6 to 18 months, and 6 months of follow-up off drug were then conducted to assess delayed response and recurrence. Scalp clonality was compared across normal scalp (n=4), patchy alopecia areata scalp (n=8), and alopecia totalis/universalis scalp (n=8). High-throughput TCRbeta sequencing was used to examine T cell clonal expansion in alopecia areata in both the C3H/HeJ mouse model and human patients. Tofacitinib-treated patients had biopsies at baseline and at 4 and 24 weeks of treatment, with a later scalp biopsy in several patients. Beyond this particular receptor, the publication reports: Many expanded lesional clones were found to persist in scalp and blood during tofacitinib treatment, and relapse after treatment cessation may be partly explained by this persistence. Because the treated cohort was small and had only one nonresponder, larger studies are needed to examine links between baseline CD8+ expansion and response. Scalp clonality and the number of expanded CD8+ clones among the top 100 scalp clones were significantly decreased by tofacitinib. Resident alphabeta T cells in normal human skin are also sequenced, complicating scalp TCR repertoire analysis, unlike mouse skin dominated by gammadelta T cells. TCR sequences shared between patients were less clear than in mice, possibly partly because of HLA diversity in the patient population. Higher clonality and more expanded CD8+ clones were observed in lesional scalp than in normal scalp, particularly in alopecia totalis/universalis, a finding suggestive of antigenic drive.

The meaning of the sample's time point label: more than three weeks on oral tofacitinib. Read against the paper, the sample's treatment or condition label means: oral pan-JAK inhibitor, 5-10 mg twice daily. Peripheral blood and lesional scalp punch biopsies were obtained from patients with alopecia areata. PBMCs were separated by density centrifugation and stained for CD3, CD4 and CD8, after which CD4+ and CD8+ T cells were sorted on a FACSAria. The CDR3 sequence holds 13 residues, the cysteine and phenylalanine included. Only the CDR3 DNA stays, 39 bases, in frame from base 1. The trim is 6 bases for V and 1 base for J, with a gap of 11 bases between the germline ends. The germline V gene provides CDR1 SQVTM and CDR2 ANQGSEA. The library came from the immunoSEQ multiplex PCR assay. RNA was extracted from all samples and reverse transcribed into cDNA as template for TCR sequencing. First-strand cDNA was synthesized with SuperScript III using a 2:1 mix of oligo-dT and random hexamers. A synthetic immune receptor repertoire was used to assess amplification bias, and residual bias was removed computationally. Per the original workflow: Raw reads were preprocessed to remove errors, and CDR3 was defined according to IMGT conventions as the region from the conserved cysteine to phenylalanine. Clonality was computed as 1 minus the Shannon entropy, with the entropy normalized by log2 of the number of productive unique TCRs. Whether scalp clones were CD4 or CD8 was inferred by matching scalp TCRbeta sequences against CD4 and CD8 repertoires sorted from blood. In its TCRdb copy, this immuneACCESS table keeps in-frame sequences only and misses some clones. Where compared with another copy, unresolved V genes explain less than half of these, and the others have no known cause. That table supplies the V and J calls and clone size; D and trimming were determined from the DNA. The sample has tens of thousands of clones on record, roughly 28% of them singletons. The ten largest clones add up to 14% to 15% of the sample.

A word on this clone: Which antigen it targets is not known. No base-level quality is on record; no much larger clone is a single base apart.

The clonotype was recovered from a human donor with alopecia areata. The specimen comprised CD8+ T cells sorted from blood, sampled at week 4, from a patient treated with tofacitinib. The rearrangement joined TRBV29-1 to TRBJ2-3, with the D gene call left open. The sequenced DNA: TGCAGCGTAGACCCAAAGGGCACAGATACGCAGTATTTT. The translation is CSVDPKGTDTQYF.